The source of this T cell receptor beta chain is a study of control samples from healthy donors and cancer patients. The germline V gene encodes CDR1 SGHNT and CDR2 YYREEE (reference sequence). V lost 0 bases and J 0 bases, leaving 10 bases between the germline ends. The CDR3 covers 16 residues. TCRdb's table, derived via immunoSEQ multiplex PCR, lists solely in-frame clones and lacks some. The sample holds fewer than 200,000 clones; about 91% are singletons and the top ten take roughly 5.3%. Sequencing was done on a sample of blood. This rearrangement joins TRBV5-4 to TRBJ2-1, with D unresolved. This sequence originates from a woman younger than 45 in good health. For the CDR3, the DNA is TGTGCCAGCAGCTTGGACCTGTTGAGCTCCTACAATGAGCAGTTCTTC. Protein product: CASSLDLLSSYNEQFF.